These T cell receptor beta chains were read from a single sample in a study of T-cell memory formation after mild COVID-19. TCRdb re-called the 5' RACE reads with MiXCR, one entry per CDR3 protein. The sample comprises about 400,000 distinct CDR3 sequences, approximately 16% of which are singletons, and approximately 21% rests with the top ten. Input material: PBMCs or a T cell subset sorted from them (not recorded which). These receptors came from a young man who had mild COVID-19 (a few samples of this study predate the infection). Cell type and time point are not known. CDR3s include the opening cysteine and the closing phenylalanine or tryptophan. A D gene is named only where the DNA matches it firmly. Part of the rows lack a size; the others show once, few, many or a class for expanded clones.

j_call d_call clone_size v_call cdr3_aa cdr3_nt
TRBJ1-2 . . TRBV12-3/TRBV12-4 CASSLGNPPTSYGYTF TGTGCCAGCAGTTTAGGCAACCCCCCGACCAGCTATGGCTACACCTTC
TRBJ2-1 . . TRBV5-1 CASSLASGADEQFF TGCGCCAGCAGCTTGGCCTCAGGGGCGGATGAGCAGTTCTTC
TRBJ1-4 . . TRBV11-2 CASSQDRKNEKLFF TGTGCCAGCAGCCAAGACAGGAAGAATGAAAAACTGTTTTTT
TRBJ2-1 TRBD1 . TRBV20-1 CSAPTGVGEQFF TGCAGTGCTCCGACAGGGGTAGGTGAGCAGTTCTTC
TRBJ1-1 . few TRBV7-3 CASSLTAGTEAFF TGTGCCAGCAGCTTAACAGCGGGGACTGAAGCTTTCTTT
TRBJ2-7 . many TRBV7-2 CASSYNRVNEQYF TGTGCCAGCAGCTACAACAGGGTAAACGAGCAGTACTTC
TRBJ1-2 TRBD1 few TRBV5-1 CASSLANGGTALNYGYTF TGCGCCAGCAGCTTGGCCAATGGTGGGACAGCGCTTAACTATGGCTACACCTTC
TRBJ1-1 TRBD1 . TRBV7-3 CASSPIGQGVHTEAFF TGTGCCAGCAGCCCTATTGGACAGGGGGTCCACACTGAAGCTTTCTTT
TRBJ2-1 . . TRBV6-5 CASNRGSSYNEQFF TGTGCCAGCAACCGGGGGAGCTCCTACAATGAGCAGTTCTTC
TRBJ2-2 . many TRBV12-3/TRBV12-4 CASSVIGELFF TGTGCCAGCAGTGTAATAGGGGAGCTGTTTTTT
TRBJ1-5 . few TRBV9 CASSDTGSNQPQHF TGTGCCAGCAGCGATACAGGTTCTAATCAGCCCCAGCATTTT
TRBJ2-5 . . TRBV7-2 CASSLGTVRGQETQYF TGTGCCAGCAGCTTAGGGACCGTTCGGGGCCAAGAGACCCAGTACTTC
TRBJ2-3 . few TRBV27 CASSTWASTDTQYF TGTGCCAGCAGTACCTGGGCCAGTACAGATACGCAGTATTTT
TRBJ2-5 . . TRBV2 CAVQGQETQYF TGTGCCGTTCAGGGACAAGAGACCCAGTACTTC
TRBJ1-2 TRBD1 few TRBV20-1 CSANPGQGNYGYTF TGCAGTGCTAATCCGGGACAGGGCAACTATGGCTACACCTTC
TRBJ2-5 . . TRBV6-6 CASSPTGLEGAAQYF TGTGCCAGCAGTCCGACGGGACTAGAGGGGGCGGCCCAGTACTTC
TRBJ1-2 TRBD1 . TRBV28 CASSIWTGNYGYTF TGTGCCAGCAGTATCTGGACAGGCAACTATGGCTACACCTTC
TRBJ2-3 TRBD2 few TRBV2 CASNKRGGTDTQYF TGTGCCAGCAATAAGCGGGGGGGCACAGATACGCAGTATTTT
TRBJ1-4 . many TRBV7-6 CASSLLDIDEKLFF TGTGCCAGCAGCTTACTGGACATAGATGAAAAACTGTTTTTT
TRBJ1-1 . few TRBV7-8 CASSPPDSMNTEAFF TGTGCCAGCAGCCCACCGGACAGCATGAACACTGAAGCTTTCTTT
TRBJ2-7 . . TRBV29-1 CSVYDSERLGEQYF TGCAGCGTTTACGATTCCGAGCGGTTAGGGGAGCAGTACTTC
TRBJ2-3 TRBD1 few TRBV5-6 CASSTDRDTDTQYF TGTGCCAGCAGCACAGACAGGGACACAGATACGCAGTATTTT
TRBJ2-5 TRBD1 few TRBV5-6 CASSLLSFGQGRRETQYF TGTGCCAGCAGCTTGTTGTCCTTCGGACAGGGCCGGAGGGAGACCCAGTACTTC
TRBJ1-5 . many TRBV21-1 CASWADGNQPQHF .
TRBJ1-1 . few TRBV5-1 CASSLALGTIAGTEAFF TGCGCCAGCAGCTTGGCTCTTGGCACCATAGCAGGAACTGAAGCTTTCTTT
TRBJ1-1 . . TRBV10-3 CAISEYAGAVTEAFF TGTGCCATCAGTGAGTACGCGGGGGCAGTCACTGAAGCTTTCTTT
TRBJ2-1 . many TRBV28 CASSLSGPSSYNEQFF TGTGCCAGCAGTTTATCCGGACCAAGCTCCTACAATGAGCAGTTCTTC
TRBJ1-1 . . TRBV6-5 CASSYSYAAAGTEAFF TGTGCCAGCAGTTACTCGTATGCCGCCGCGGGCACTGAAGCTTTCTTT
TRBJ2-2 TRBD2 . TRBV4-1 CASSQVGGIGLAGTGELFF TGCGCCAGCAGCCAAGTCGGGGGAATAGGACTAGCGGGAACCGGGGAGCTGTTTTTT
TRBJ1-4 . . TRBV2 CASSEGNRNEKLFF TGTGCCAGCAGTGAGGGCAATCGGAATGAAAAACTGTTTTTT
TRBJ1-1 TRBD1 few TRBV5-4 CASSVDRGLEAFF TGTGCCAGCAGCGTGGACAGGGGGCTTGAAGCTTTCTTT
TRBJ1-6 . few TRBV7-2 CASSLTANNSPLHF TGTGCCAGCAGCTTAACAGCGAATAATTCACCCCTCCACTTT
TRBJ2-2 TRBD1 few TRBV10-3 CAIRKGQANTGELFF TGTGCCATCAGGAAAGGACAGGCGAACACCGGGGAGCTGTTTTTT
TRBJ1-1 . few TRBV11-2 CASSLVADRLAFF TGTGCCAGCAGCTTAGTGGCAGATCGACTGGCTTTCTTT
TRBJ1-2 . . TRBV7-2 CASTPWGVDYGYTF TGTGCCAGCACCCCATGGGGGGTTGACTATGGCTACACCTTC
TRBJ2-1 . many TRBV7-9 CASSLSGVGEQFF TGTGCCAGCAGCTTATCCGGGGTAGGGGAGCAGTTCTTC
TRBJ1-1 TRBD1 . TRBV11-1 CASSPGTGPTEAFF TGTGCCAGCAGTCCCGGGACAGGGCCCACTGAAGCTTTCTTT